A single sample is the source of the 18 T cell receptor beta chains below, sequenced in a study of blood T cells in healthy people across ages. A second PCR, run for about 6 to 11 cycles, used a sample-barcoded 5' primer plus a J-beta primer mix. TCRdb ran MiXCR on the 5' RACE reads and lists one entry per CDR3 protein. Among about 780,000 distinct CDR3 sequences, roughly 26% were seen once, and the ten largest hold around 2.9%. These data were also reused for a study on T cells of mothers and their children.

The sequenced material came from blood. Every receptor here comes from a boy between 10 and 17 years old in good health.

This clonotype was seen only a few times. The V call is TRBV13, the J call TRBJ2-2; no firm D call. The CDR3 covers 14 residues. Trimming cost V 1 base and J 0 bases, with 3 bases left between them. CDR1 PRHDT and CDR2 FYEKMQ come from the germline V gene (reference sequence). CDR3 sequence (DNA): TGTGCCAGCAGCTTAGAGGCGAACACCGGGGAGCTGTTTTTT. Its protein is CASSLEANTGELFF. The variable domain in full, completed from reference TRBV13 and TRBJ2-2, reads AAGVIQSPRHLIKEKRETATLKCYPIPRHDTVYWYQQGPGQDPQFLISFYEKMQSDKGSIPDRFSAQQFSDYHSELNMSSLELGDSALYFCASSLEANTGELFFGEGSRLTVL.

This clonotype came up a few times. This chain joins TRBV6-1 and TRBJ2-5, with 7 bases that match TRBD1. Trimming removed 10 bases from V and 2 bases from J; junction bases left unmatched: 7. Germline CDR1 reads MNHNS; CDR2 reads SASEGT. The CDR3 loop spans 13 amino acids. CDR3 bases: TGTGCCACACGAGGACAGGTGCAAGAGACCCAGTACTTC. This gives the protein CATRGQVQETQYF.

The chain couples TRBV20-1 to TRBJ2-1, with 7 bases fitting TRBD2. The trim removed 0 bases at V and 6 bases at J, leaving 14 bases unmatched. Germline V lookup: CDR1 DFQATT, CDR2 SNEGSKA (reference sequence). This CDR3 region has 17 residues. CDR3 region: CSARDLERGSQSNEQFF. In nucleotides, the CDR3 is TGCAGTGCTAGAGATCTGGAGCGGGGCTCGCAATCCAATGAGCAGTTCTTC.

This CDR3 reads CASSLRGVTYNEQFF. Written as DNA, the CDR3 is TGTGCCAGCAGTTTAAGGGGGGTTACCTACAATGAGCAGTTCTTC. The chain links TRBV12-3 or TRBV12-4 to TRBJ2-1; either TRBD1 or TRBD2 may fit D (6 bases each). This CDR3 region has 15 residues. V lost 2 bases to trimming and J lost 2 bases, with 10 bases between them.

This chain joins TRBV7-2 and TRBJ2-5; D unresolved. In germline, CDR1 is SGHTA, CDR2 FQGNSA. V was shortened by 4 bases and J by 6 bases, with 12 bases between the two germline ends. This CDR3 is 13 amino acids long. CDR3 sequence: CASSSGIKKTQYF. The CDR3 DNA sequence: TGTGCCAGCAGCTCTGGGATAAAAAAGACCCAGTACTTC.

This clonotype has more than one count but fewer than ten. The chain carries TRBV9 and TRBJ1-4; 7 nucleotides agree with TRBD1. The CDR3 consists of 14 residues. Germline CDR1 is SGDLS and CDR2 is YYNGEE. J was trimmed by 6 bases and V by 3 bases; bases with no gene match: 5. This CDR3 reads CASSERGLDEKLFF. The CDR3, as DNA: TGTGCCAGCAGCGAGAGGGGGCTTGATGAAAAACTGTTTTTT.

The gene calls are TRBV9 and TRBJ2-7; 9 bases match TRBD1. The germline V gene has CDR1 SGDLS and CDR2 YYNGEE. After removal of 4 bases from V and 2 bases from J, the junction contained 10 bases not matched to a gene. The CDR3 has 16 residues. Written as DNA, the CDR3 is TGTGCCAGCAGCCCAGCCCCCGGGACAGGGCCCTACGAGCAGTACTTC. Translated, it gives CASSPAPGTGPYEQYF. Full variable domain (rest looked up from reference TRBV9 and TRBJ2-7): DSGVTQTPKHLITATGQRVTLRCSPRSGDLSVYWYQQSLDQGLQFLIQYYNGEERAKGNILERFSAQQFPDLHSELNLSSLELGDSALYFCASSPAPGTGPYEQYFGPGTRLTVT.

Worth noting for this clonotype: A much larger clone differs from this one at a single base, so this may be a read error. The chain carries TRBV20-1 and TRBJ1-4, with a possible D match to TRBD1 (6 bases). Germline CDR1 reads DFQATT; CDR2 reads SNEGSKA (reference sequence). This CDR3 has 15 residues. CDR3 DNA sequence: TGCAGTGCTAGAGATCAGAGGGGGGCAGGTGAAAAACTGTCTTTT. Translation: CSARDQRGAGEKLSF.

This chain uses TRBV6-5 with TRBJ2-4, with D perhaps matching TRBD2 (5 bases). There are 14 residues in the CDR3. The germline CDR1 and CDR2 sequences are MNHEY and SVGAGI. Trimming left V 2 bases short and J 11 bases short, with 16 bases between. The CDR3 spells CASSYTRERLVQYF. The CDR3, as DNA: TGTGCCAGCAGTTACACTAGGGAGAGACTGGTTCAGTACTTC.

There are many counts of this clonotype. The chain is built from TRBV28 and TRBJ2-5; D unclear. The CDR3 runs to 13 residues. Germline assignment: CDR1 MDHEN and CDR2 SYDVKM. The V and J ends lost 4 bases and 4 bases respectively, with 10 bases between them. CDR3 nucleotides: TGTGCCAGCAGTTATCGGTGGGGAGAGACCCAGTACTTC. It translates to CASSYRWGETQYF.

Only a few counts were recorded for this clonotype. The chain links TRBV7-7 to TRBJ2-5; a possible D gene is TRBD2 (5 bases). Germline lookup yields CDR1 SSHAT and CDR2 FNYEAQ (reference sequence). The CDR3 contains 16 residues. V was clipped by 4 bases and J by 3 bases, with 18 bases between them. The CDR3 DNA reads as TGTGCCAGCAGCTCCCGGCGGTCCACGGGGAAAGAGACCCAGTACTTC. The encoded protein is CASSSRRSTGKETQYF.

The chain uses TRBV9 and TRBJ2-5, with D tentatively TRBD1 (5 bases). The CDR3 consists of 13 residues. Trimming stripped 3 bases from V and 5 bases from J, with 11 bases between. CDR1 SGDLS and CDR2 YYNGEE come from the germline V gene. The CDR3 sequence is CASSARELETQYF. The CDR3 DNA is TGTGCCAGCAGCGCCAGGGAATTGGAGACCCAGTACTTC.

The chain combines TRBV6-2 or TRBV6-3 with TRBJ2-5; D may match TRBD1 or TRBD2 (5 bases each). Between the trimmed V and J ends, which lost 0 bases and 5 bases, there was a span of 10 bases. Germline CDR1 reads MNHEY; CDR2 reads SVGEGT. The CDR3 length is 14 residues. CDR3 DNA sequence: TGTGCCAGCAGTTACTCGGGACCACAGGAGACCCAGTACTTC. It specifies CASSYSGPQETQYF.

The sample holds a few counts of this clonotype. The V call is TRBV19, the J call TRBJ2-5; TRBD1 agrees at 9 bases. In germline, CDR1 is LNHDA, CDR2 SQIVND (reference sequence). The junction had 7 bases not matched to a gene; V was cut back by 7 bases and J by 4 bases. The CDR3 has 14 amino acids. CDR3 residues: CASTAGQGGETQYF. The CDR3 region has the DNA TGTGCCAGTACCGCGGGACAGGGTGGAGAGACCCAGTACTTC.

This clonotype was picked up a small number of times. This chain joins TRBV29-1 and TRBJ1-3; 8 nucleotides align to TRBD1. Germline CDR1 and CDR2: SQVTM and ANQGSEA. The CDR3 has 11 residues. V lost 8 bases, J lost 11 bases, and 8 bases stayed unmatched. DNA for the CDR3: TGCAGCTGGGACAGGTGGGCCTCCATATATTTT. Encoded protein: CSWDRWASIYF.

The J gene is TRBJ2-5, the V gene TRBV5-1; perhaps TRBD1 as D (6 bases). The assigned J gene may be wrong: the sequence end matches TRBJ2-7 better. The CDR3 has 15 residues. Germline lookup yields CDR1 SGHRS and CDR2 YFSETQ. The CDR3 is CASRFLQGHSYEQYF. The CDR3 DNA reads TGCGCCAGCAGGTTCCTTCAGGGGCACTCCTACGAGCAGTACTTC.

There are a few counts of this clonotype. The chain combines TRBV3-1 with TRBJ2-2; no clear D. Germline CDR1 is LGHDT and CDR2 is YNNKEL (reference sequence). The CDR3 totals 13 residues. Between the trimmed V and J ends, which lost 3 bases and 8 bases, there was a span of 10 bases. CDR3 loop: CASSQNTWGELFF. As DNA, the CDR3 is TGTGCCAGCAGCCAGAACACGTGGGGGGAGCTGTTTTTT.

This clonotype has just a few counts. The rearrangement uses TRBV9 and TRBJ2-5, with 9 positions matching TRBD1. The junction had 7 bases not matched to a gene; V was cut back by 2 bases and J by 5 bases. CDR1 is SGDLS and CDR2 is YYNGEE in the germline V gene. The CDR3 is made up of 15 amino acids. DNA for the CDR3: TGTGCCAGCAGCGTGGGGACAGGGCGAGGGGAGACCCAGTACTTC. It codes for CASSVGTGRGETQYF.